This TCR beta chain stems from a study of T cells in Graves' hyperthyroidism and ophthalmopathy. The germline V and J ends were trimmed by 3 bases and 4 bases, with 15 bases remaining between them. CDR3 size: 15 residues. Per the germline V gene, CDR1 is DFQATT and CDR2 is SNEGSKA (reference sequence). Regarding this clonotype: Its target is not known.

Overall study findings and caveats: Among clonotypes expanded in thyroid above 0.001, most were also found in blood. Ophthalmopathy, as predicted by the model, came a median approximately 6.5 months after the prediction. Ophthalmopathy cases were set apart from stable hyperthyroidism by a 13 V-J model.

There were TCR beta CDR3 regions amplified from RNA transcripts. During a first-round RT-PCR of the TCR CDR3, the HTBI primer set was used. TCRdb fed the multiplex PCR reads into MiXCR, producing one record per CDR3 protein. Seen here are approximately 510,000 distinct CDR3 sequences, over 45% observed once, and the top ten hold approximately 44%. Sample: peripheral blood or thyroid tissue (not recorded which). This chain uses TRBV20-1 with TRBJ2-2, with a weak D call TRBD2 (6 bases). This TCR derives from an adult woman with Graves' disease, either hyperthyroidism or ophthalmopathy (not recorded which). CDR3 amino acids: CSARSMRGLTGELFF. The CDR3 nucleotides are TGCAGTGCTAGGAGTATGCGGGGCCTCACCGGGGAGCTGTTTTTT.